This paragraph reports one TCR beta chain. The data stem from a study of control samples from healthy donors and cancer patients. Repertoires were generated with immunoSEQ multiplex PCR, while TCRdb's copy carries only in-frame clones and drops some. The sample contains some 140,000 clones, roughly nine tenths of which appear only once. The CDR3 loop spans 14 amino acids. V shed 5 bases and J shed 3 bases, with 13 bases lying between them. Germline V lookup: CDR1 MNHEY, CDR2 SVGAGI. The TCR sequence derives from a woman aged 25 to 39 in good health. Material for sequencing was blood. The V gene is TRBV6-5, the J gene TRBJ1-1; D not certain. The CDR3 DNA reads as TGTGCCAGCAGTCAAACAACTGGGTACACTGAAGCTTTCTTT. The encoded protein is CASSQTTGYTEAFF.